This TCR beta chain is drawn from a study of technical replicates of blood from several donors. The table came from immunoSEQ multiplex PCR; TCRdb's copy has only in-frame clones and leaves some out. The sample has 9,000 to 15,000 clones, 90% to 95% seen once. The CDR3 runs 14 residues. With 4 bases removed from V and 13 bases from J, the gap between germline ends came to 20 bases. The chain combines TRBV5-3 with TRBJ1-4; perhaps TRBD1 as D (6 bases). TRBV5-3 belongs to the ORF category, with a function that is uncertain. Sequencing input: PBMCs. This TCR derives from a human donor in good health. Here the CDR3 reads CARSDGQHASRLFF. CDR3 bases: TGTGCCAGAAGCGACGGACAGCACGCCTCGAGACTGTTTTTT.